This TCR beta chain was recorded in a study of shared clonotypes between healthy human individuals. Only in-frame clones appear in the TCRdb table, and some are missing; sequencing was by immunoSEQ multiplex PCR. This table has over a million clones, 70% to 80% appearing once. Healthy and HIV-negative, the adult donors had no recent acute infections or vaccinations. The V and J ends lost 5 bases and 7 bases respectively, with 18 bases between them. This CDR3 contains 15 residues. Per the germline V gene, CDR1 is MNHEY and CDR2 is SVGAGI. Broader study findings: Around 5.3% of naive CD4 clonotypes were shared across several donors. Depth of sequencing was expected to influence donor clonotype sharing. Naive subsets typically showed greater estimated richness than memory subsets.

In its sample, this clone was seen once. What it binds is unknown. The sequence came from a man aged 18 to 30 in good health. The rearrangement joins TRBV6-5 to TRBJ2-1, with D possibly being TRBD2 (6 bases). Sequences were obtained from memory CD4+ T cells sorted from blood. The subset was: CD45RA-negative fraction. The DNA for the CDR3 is TGTGCCAGCAGTAGGGACTTCTCTGAGAGGAATGAGCAGTTCTTC. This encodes CASSRDFSERNEQFF.